This T cell receptor (beta chain) appears in the sequencing data of a study of blood T cell repertoires in COVID-19. At the level of the study: Material from acute and convalescent COVID-19 was sourced from the United States, Italy and Spain.

Authors' processing steps: Using reference gene primer amplification, nucleated cell counts were estimated. The data were produced by immunoSEQ multiplex PCR, yet TCRdb's version contains in-frame clones alone and is incomplete. V and J calls plus clone size are reproduced from that table; the DNA served to infer D and trimming. Found here are approximately 310,000 clones, roughly 87% of them singletons; the top ten hold 1%. V dropped 2 bases and J dropped 0 bases, with 14 bases sitting between them. This CDR3 is built from 16 residues. Per the germline V gene, CDR1 is SGHDT and CDR2 is YYEEEE. The source is a man aged 45 to 65 with active or convalescent COVID-19. Sequenced: peripheral blood. The chain carries TRBV5-6 and TRBJ2-5; D ambiguous. The CDR3 DNA sequence: TGTGCCAGCAGCTTCGGTCCACCCTTCAACCAAGAGACCCAGTACTTC. Its translation: CASSFGPPFNQETQYF.